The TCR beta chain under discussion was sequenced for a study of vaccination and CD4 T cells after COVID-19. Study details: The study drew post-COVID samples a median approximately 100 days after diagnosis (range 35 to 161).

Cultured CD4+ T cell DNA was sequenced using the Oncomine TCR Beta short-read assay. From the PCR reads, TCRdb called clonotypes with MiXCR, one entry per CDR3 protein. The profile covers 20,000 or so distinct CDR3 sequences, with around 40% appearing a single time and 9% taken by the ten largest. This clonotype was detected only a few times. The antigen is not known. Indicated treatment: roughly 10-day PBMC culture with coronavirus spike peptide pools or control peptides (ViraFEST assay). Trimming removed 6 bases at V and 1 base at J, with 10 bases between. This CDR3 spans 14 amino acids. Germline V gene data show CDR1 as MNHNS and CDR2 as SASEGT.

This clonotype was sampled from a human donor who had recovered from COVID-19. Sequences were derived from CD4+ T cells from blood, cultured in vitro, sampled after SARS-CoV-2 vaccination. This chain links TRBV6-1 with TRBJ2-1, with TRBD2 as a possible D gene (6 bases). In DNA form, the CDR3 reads TGTGCCAGCAGCACGGGAGTTTCCTACAATGAGCAGTTCTTC. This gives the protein CASSTGVSYNEQFF.